This TCR beta chain was documented in a study of shared clonotypes between healthy human individuals. Study-level points and caveats: Sequencing depth was expected to affect clonotype sharing among donors.

The sample holds a few counts of this clone. Its antigen remains unidentified. The CDR3 is 13 residues long. Assay: immunoSEQ multiplex PCR; the TCRdb copy retains only in-frame clones and omits some. This sample has some 1 million clones, with about 80% found just once. The sequencing input was memory CD4+ T cells sorted from blood. This sample's subset: CD45RA-negative fraction. The sequence was obtained from a man aged 18 to 35 in good health. The rearrangement joins TRBV21-1 to TRBJ2-7. TRBV21-1 is described as a pseudogene. The CDR3 region has the DNA TGTGCCAGCAGCAAACGCCCGCCCTACGAGCAGTACTTC. It codes for CASSKRPPYEQYF.